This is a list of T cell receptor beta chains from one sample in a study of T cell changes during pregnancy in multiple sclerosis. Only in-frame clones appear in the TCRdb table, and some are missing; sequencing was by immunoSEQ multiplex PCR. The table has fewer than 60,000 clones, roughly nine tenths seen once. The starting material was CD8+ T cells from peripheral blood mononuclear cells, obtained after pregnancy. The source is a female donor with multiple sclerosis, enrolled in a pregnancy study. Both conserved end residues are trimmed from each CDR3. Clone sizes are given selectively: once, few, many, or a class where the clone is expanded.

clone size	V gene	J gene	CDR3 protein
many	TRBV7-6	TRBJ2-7	ASSSTPRAGTGGSYEQY
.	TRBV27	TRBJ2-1	ASSILTGNNKNEQF
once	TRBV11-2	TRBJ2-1	ASSLGLPRWDEQF
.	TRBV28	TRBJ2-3	ASSLPSGGGWTDTQY
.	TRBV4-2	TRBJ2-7	ASSQDVGLVSYEQY
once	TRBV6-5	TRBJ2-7	ASSYSWETYEQY
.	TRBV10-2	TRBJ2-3	ASSELSARDTQY
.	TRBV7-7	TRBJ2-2	ASSYLAGSTGELF
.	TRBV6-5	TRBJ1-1	ASEQALGTEAF
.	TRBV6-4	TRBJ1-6	ASSPTGSNSPLH
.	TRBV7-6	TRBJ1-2	ASSLAWGGGSGGYT
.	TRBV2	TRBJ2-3	ASRSSGTGSLDTQY
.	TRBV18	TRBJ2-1	ASSPVTGTGHNEQF
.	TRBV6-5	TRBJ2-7	ASSYGSPPFPYEQY
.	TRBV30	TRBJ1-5	AWSAPYSNQPQH
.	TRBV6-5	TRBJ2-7	ASSTGQNYEQY
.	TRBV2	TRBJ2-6	ASRTGTGVSGANVLT
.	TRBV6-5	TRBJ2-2	ASSYSEGNTGELF
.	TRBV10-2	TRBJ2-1	ASSDSLGGDEQF
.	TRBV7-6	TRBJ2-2	ASSPYPGGSGELF
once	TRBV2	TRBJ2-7	ASSDIYEQY
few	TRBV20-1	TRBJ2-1	SARDRNEQF
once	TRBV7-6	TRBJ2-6	ASSTSWGVSGANVLT
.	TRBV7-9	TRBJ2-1	ASSLDLALSYNEQF
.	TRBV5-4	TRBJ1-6	ASSPGGVSPLH
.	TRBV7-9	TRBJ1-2	ASSIELDRAYGYT
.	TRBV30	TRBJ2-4	AWATSYKNIQY
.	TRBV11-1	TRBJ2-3	ASGTRTSGRGNTQY
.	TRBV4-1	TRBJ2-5	ASSQVPGDQETQY
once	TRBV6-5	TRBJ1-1	ASSQGENIHAEAF
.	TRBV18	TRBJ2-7	ASSPRDRIYEQY
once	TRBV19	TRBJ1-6	ASSTIRGRNSPLH
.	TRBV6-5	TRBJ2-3	ASSPLAGEWDTQY
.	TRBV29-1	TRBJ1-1	SAFIGVNTEAF
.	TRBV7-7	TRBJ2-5	ASSHSGGEETQY
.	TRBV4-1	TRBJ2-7	ASSQDRFYEQY
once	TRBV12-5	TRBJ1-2	ASAPGTGLREGHGYT
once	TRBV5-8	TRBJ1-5	ASSFRGSLGGNQPQH
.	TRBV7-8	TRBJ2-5	ASSQDSGVRETQY
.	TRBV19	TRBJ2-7	ASSTDSSYEQY
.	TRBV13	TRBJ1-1	ASSSGQDNTEAF
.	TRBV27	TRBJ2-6	ASSPAHLAGNVLT
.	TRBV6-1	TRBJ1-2	ASSEAQGFYGYT
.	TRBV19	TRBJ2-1	ASSTYQNNEQF
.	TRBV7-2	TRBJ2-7	ASSLSGGADEQY
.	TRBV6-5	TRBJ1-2	ASSQDRVGGYT
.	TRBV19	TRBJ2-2	ASSILGRGPGELF
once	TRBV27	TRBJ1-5	ASRSGGGNQPQH
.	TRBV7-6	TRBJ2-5	ASSLASGYQETQY
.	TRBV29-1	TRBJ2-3	SVLLAIGTDTQY
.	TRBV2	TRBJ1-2	ASSEELGQPNYGYT
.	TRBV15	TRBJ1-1	ATARGTEAF
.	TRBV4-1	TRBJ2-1	ASSQVPGSSYNEQF
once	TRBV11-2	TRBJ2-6	ASSLRRANVLT
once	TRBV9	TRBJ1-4	ASSGTDNEKLF
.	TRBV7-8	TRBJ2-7	ASSLGQDHYEQY
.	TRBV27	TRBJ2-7	ASSLSGLGAYEQY
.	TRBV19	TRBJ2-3	ASTAQDSLREDTQY
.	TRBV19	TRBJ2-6	ASSPPEGSGANVLT
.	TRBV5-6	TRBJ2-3	ASSLLGPVFTDTQY